This T cell receptor beta chain is drawn from a study of metastatic and nonmetastatic thyroid tumors (TCRdb year 2020). Turning to the overall study: Repertoires were compared across peripheral blood and tumor or nodule tissue samples from malignant and benign thyroid patients.

Points the paper makes about the study in general: In both blood and tumor samples, TCR beta diversity was reported to be significantly higher in malignant tumors than in benign nodules.

This clone was observed many times. Its antigen is still unknown. No much larger clone exists at a distance of one base, and base qualities are not known. Before undergoing thyroid surgery, none of the patients had been given any kind of treatment. Patient clinical samples collected from about 2011 to 2019 were retrospectively analysed using T-cell receptor beta sequencing. V trim: 5 bases; J trim: 5 bases; unmatched bases: 6. The germline V gene yields SGHVS for CDR1 and FNYEAQ for CDR2. The CDR3, cysteine through phenylalanine, is 14 amino acids long. Only CDR3 DNA is held: 42 bases, read in frame from base 1. Library prep was done by PCR. The sample was run on an Illumina HiSeq 4000. High-throughput sequencing was used to profile the TCR beta-chain CDR3 region of each patient. The study's own analysis went as follows. The researchers built a classifier to tell apart papillary thyroid cancer patients with distant metastasis, based on CDR3 differences among clinicopathological groups. To measure repertoire diversity the researchers used the Shannon index, while the Morisita-Horn index served to gauge how similar the tumor and blood repertoires were. The raw public reads went through TCRdb reprocessing: fastp at Q25, MiXCR clone calling, in-frame beta chains kept. The V and J calls shown here were made by TCRdb, not taken from the authors' results. This sample holds around 45,000 clones; more than 3% were observed only once. 10% of the sample comes from the top ten.

This receptor was taken from a female donor with papillary thyroid cancer or a benign thyroid nodule (not recorded which). Some clones in this sample may be carry-over from other donors' samples. The sequence links TRBV7-6 to TRBJ2-7, with 10 bases in between that match TRBD1. The specimen sequenced was blood. The CDR3: CASSRAGTGDEQYF. The bases read TGTGCCAGCAGCCGAGCCGGGACAGGGGACGAGCAGTACTTC.